This T cell receptor (beta chain) was captured in a study of blood T cell repertoires in COVID-19. Whole-study context: COVID-19 samples from acute and convalescent phases originated in the United States, Italy and Spain. T cells, B-cell-depleted T cells, or PBMCs supplied cDNA or gDNA.

Per the original methods: From reference gene primer amplification, estimates of nucleated cell counts were derived. The repertoire was sequenced with immunoSEQ multiplex PCR; TCRdb's copy has only in-frame clones and lacks some. That table furnishes V, J and clone size, whereas the DNA furnished D and trimming. The data hold around 230,000 clones, with around 83% observed a single time. V dropped 3 bases and J dropped 8; count of bases not matched to a gene: 6. Germline V gene sequence: CDR1 KGHSH, CDR2 LQKENI. There are 13 residues in the CDR3. V gene TRBV18 combines with J gene TRBJ1-1; 7 positions agree with TRBD1. The specimen was peripheral blood. The clonotype comes from a woman aged 50 to 60 with acute or convalescent COVID-19. CDR3 in DNA: TGTGCCAGCTCACCTAACAGGGGTGTAGAAGCTTTCTTT. Amino acids: CASSPNRGVEAFF.